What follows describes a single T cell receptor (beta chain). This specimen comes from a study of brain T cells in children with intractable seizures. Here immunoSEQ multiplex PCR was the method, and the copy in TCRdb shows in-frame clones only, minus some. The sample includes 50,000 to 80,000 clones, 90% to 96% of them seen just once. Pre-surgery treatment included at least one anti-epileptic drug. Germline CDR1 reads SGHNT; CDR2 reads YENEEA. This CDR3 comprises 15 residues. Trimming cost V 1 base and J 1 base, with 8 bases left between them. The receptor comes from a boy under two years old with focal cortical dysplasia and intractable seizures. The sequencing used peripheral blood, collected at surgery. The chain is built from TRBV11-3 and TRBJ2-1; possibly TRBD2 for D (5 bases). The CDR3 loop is CASSLASGSYNEQFF. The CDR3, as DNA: TGTGCCAGCAGCTTAGCTTCGGGATCCTACAATGAGCAGTTCTTC.